The 6 T cell receptor beta chains given below trace back to one sample, sequenced in a study of early T cells in non-severe SARS-CoV-2 infection. Via MiXCR, TCRdb re-called the 5' RACE reads, giving one row per CDR3 protein. The sample holds some 87,000 distinct CDR3 sequences, about an eighth seen once. Sequencing input: whole blood. These receptors were taken from an adult who was a healthcare worker with PCR-confirmed SARS-CoV-2 infection or an uninfected control (not recorded which).

This chain joins TRBV28 and TRBJ2-7, with TRBD1 matching 7 bases. CDR1 MDHEN and CDR2 SYDVKM come from the germline V gene. V lost 5 bases, J lost 6 bases, and 10 bases stayed unmatched. CDR3 length: 14 residues. For the CDR3, the DNA is TGTGCCAGCAGTCTGGACAGGTACCCGCCCGAGCAGTACTTC. Its protein product is CASSLDRYPPEQYF. Full variable domain (outside the CDR3, taken from reference TRBV28 and TRBJ2-7): DVKVTQSSRYLVKRTGEKVFLECVQDMDHENMFWYRQDPGLGLRLIYFSYDVKMKEKGDIPEGYSVSREKKERFSLILESASTNQTSMYLCASSLDRYPPEQYFGPGTRLTVT.

The rearrangement links TRBV20-1 to TRBJ2-2; 7 bases are shared with TRBD1. CDR3 size: 14 residues. CDR1 DFQATT and CDR2 SNEGSKA come from the germline V gene (reference sequence). J was trimmed by 0 bases and V by 6 bases; bases with no gene match: 4. The CDR3 protein is CSAGDSSNTGELFF. CDR3 nucleotide sequence: TGCAGTGCGGGGGACAGTTCGAACACCGGGGAGCTGTTTTTT.

This clonotype showed up many times. J is TRBJ1-1 and V is TRBV27; TRBD1 is a possible D gene (5 bases). Germline V gene data show CDR1 as MNHEY and CDR2 as SMNVEV (reference sequence). V gave up 6 bases and J gave up 4 bases, with 12 bases separating them. CDR3 length equals 13 residues. CDR3 in amino acids: CASRGREATEAFF. CDR3 DNA: TGTGCCAGCAGGGGCAGGGAGGCCACTGAAGCTTTCTTT.

This clonotype was seen at least ten times. At one boundary the junction diverges from the germline segment, which might be a read error. The V and J genes are TRBV19 and TRBJ1-3; no clear D. Germline-derived CDR1 and CDR2 are LNHDA and SQIVND (reference sequence). The CDR3 loop spans 17 amino acids. This CDR3 reads CASSITRTGFSENTIYF. The CDR3, as DNA: TGTGCCAGTAGTATCACTCGGACGGGATTCTCTGAAAACACCATATATTTT.

This clonotype showed up many times. The chain uses TRBV29-1 and TRBJ2-1; 7 nucleotides line up with TRBD1. This CDR3 region has 13 residues. Trimming cost V 7 bases and J 4 bases; bases outside gene matches: 7. In germline, CDR1 is SQVTM, CDR2 ANQGSEA. The CDR3 bases are TGCAGCGGACTGACAGGGTCATACAATGAGCAGTTCTTC. Encoded protein: CSGLTGSYNEQFF.

CDR3: CSATRPDWRGRAGGELFF. In nucleotides, the CDR3 is TGCAGTGCTACGAGACCCGACTGGAGAGGGAGGGCCGGCGGGGAGCTGTTTTTT. The chain is built from TRBV20-1 and TRBJ2-2; 7 bases map to TRBD2. The CDR3 spans 18 residues. CDR1 is DFQATT and CDR2 is SNEGSKA in the germline V gene (reference sequence). J was trimmed by 7 bases and V by 4 bases; bases with no gene match: 21.